The 17 T cell receptor beta chains in this list originate from one sample, sequenced in a study of T cell changes during pregnancy in multiple sclerosis. The data were produced by immunoSEQ multiplex PCR, yet TCRdb's version contains in-frame clones alone and is incomplete. Among tens of thousands of clones listed, around nine tenths were seen once. The starting material was CD4+ T cells from peripheral blood mononuclear cells, obtained in the second trimester of pregnancy. These receptors all stem from a female donor with multiple sclerosis, enrolled in a pregnancy study.

This chain joins TRBV5-6 and TRBJ1-6; a weak D match, TRBD1 (5 bases). This CDR3 spans 14 amino acids. Trimming removed 7 bases from V and 0 bases from J, with 8 bases in between. Germline CDR1 reads SGHDT; CDR2 reads YYEEEE. CDR3 in DNA: TGTGCCAGCGGAACAGGCTCCTATAATTCACCCCTCCACTTT. Its translation is CASGTGSYNSPLHF.

V and J are TRBV7-9 and TRBJ2-1; D unresolved. The CDR3 runs to 13 residues. V lost 2 bases and J 6 bases, leaving 8 bases between the germline ends. The germline gives CDR1 SEHNR, CDR2 FQNEAQ (reference sequence). This chain's CDR3 is CASSLQDANEQFF. The CDR3 DNA reads as TGTGCCAGCAGCTTACAGGATGCCAATGAGCAGTTCTTC.

V gene TRBV13 combines with J gene TRBJ2-3; 9 nucleotides agree with TRBD1. The germline V gene has CDR1 PRHDT and CDR2 FYEKMQ (reference sequence). The ends lost 5 bases at V and 3 bases at J; junction bases unmatched: 9. This CDR3 spans 16 amino acids. The CDR3 here is CASSLDWDRDTDTQYF. The CDR3 region has the DNA TGTGCCAGCAGCCTAGACTGGGACAGGGATACAGATACGCAGTATTTT.

This chain links TRBV30 with TRBJ1-1; no firm D call. With 5 bases removed from V and 5 bases from J, the gap between germline ends came to 18 bases. This CDR3 has 14 amino acids. The germline V gene encodes CDR1 GTSNPN and CDR2 SVGIG (reference sequence). The CDR3: CAWGSSGSGTEAFF. The CDR3 DNA follows: TGTGCCTGGGGGAGTAGCGGTAGTGGGACTGAAGCTTTCTTT.

The chain carries TRBV11-2 and TRBJ1-2; D not certain. The germline CDR1 and CDR2 sequences are SGHAT and FQNNGV. Trimming stripped 6 bases from V and 5 bases from J, with 16 bases between. The CDR3 loop spans 14 amino acids. In DNA form, the CDR3 reads TGTGCCAGCAGTCTCCCCGGTCCGCTGTATGGCTACACCTTC. This encodes CASSLPGPLYGYTF.

This clone was observed once. The CDR3 loop reads CASSPPGLAYGTDTQYF. The CDR3 nucleotides are TGTGCCAGCTCACCACCGGGACTAGCGTATGGCACAGATACGCAGTATTTT. V and J are TRBV18 and TRBJ2-3; 10 bases map to TRBD2. The CDR3 runs 17 residues. Germline loops: CDR1 KGHSH, CDR2 LQKENI. V dropped 0 bases and J dropped 1; count of bases not matched to a gene: 4.

In regard to this clone: An end of the junction differs from the germline gene, which may be a read error. V and J are TRBV5-6 and TRBJ1-2; 10 bases match TRBD1. The germline V gene has CDR1 SGHDT and CDR2 YYEEEE. This CDR3 spans 14 amino acids. The CDR3 is CASSLDRGNYGYTF. The CDR3, as DNA: TGTGCCAGCAGTTTGGACAGGGGGAACTATGGCTACACCTTC.

The CDR3 DNA reads TGTGCCAGCAGCACAGGGGGTTCACCCCTCCACTTT. Its protein is CASSTGGSPLHF. The J gene is TRBJ1-6, the V gene TRBV7-9; 8 bases agree with TRBD1. The CDR3 consists of 12 residues. After removal of 5 bases from V and 9 bases from J, the junction contained 0 bases not matched to a gene. Germline V gene data show CDR1 as SEHNR and CDR2 as FQNEAQ (reference sequence).

This sequence joins TRBV7-2 and TRBJ2-5; the match to TRBD2 covers 9 bases. Germline lookup yields CDR1 SGHTA and CDR2 FQGNSA. The CDR3 is 17 amino acids. V shed 5 bases, J shed 0 bases, and the junction held 10 bases outside the gene matches. The CDR3 DNA sequence: TGTGCCAGCAGCCAGGCACTAGCGGGCCGGTACCAAGAGACCCAGTACTTC. As protein: CASSQALAGRYQETQYF.

The chain joins TRBV7-9 to TRBJ1-1; D unclear. V gave up 0 bases and J gave up 0 bases, with 14 bases separating them. In germline, CDR1 is SEHNR, CDR2 FQNEAQ (reference sequence). The CDR3 consists of 17 residues. Here the CDR3 reads CASSLARVFQMNTEAFF. The CDR3 DNA sequence: TGTGCCAGCAGCTTAGCGAGGGTTTTCCAAATGAACACTGAAGCTTTCTTT.

This clone was observed once. The chain carries TRBV7-9 and TRBJ2-1; 7 bases line up with TRBD1. This CDR3 comprises 15 residues. The germline V gene encodes CDR1 SEHNR and CDR2 FQNEAQ (reference sequence). The junction had 9 bases not matched to a gene; V was cut back by 6 bases and J by 4 bases. This CDR3 reads CASRQSGTVYNEQFF. The CDR3 bases are TGTGCCAGCAGACAATCCGGGACAGTGTACAATGAGCAGTTCTTC.

This chain connects TRBV15 to TRBJ1-5, with TRBD1 matching over 8 bases. The CDR3 has 16 amino acids. V lost 0 bases, J lost 4 bases, and 5 bases stayed unmatched. In germline, CDR1 is LNHNV, CDR2 YYDKDF (reference sequence). The CDR3 bases are TGTGCCACCAGCAGAGATGCGAGGACAGGGAATCAGCCCCAGCATTTT. Its translation is CATSRDARTGNQPQHF.

The chain recombines TRBV10-1 with TRBJ1-5; D gene unclear. The length of the CDR3 is 13 residues. V was trimmed by 0 bases and J by 5 bases, leaving 5 bases between them. CDR1 is WNHNN, CDR2 SYGVQD, per germline (reference sequence). The CDR3 nucleotides read TGCGCCAGCAGTGAGTCACTAGATCAGCCCCAGCATTTT. It yields the protein CASSESLDQPQHF.

The J gene is TRBJ2-5, the V gene TRBV29-1, with a tentative D call TRBD1 (5 bases). Per germline, CDR1 SQVTM and CDR2 ANQGSEA. V was shortened by 6 bases and J by 3 bases, with 20 bases between the two germline ends. This CDR3 is 15 amino acids long. The CDR3 sequence: CSVSPEAGAEETQYF. The DNA of the CDR3 is TGCAGCGTCAGCCCCGAGGCTGGGGCGGAAGAGACCCAGTACTTC. Supplemented by reference TRBV29-1 and TRBJ2-5, the full variable domain reads SAVISQKPSRDICQRGTSLTIQCQVDSQVTMMFWYRQQPGQSLTLIATANQGSEATYESGFVIDKFPISRPNLTFSTLTVSNMSPEDSSIYLCSVSPEAGAEETQYFGPGTRLLVL.

The chain joins TRBV27 to TRBJ2-1, with D unclear. CDR1 MNHEY and CDR2 SMNVEV come from the germline V gene (reference sequence). This CDR3 has 15 amino acids. Trimming stripped 0 bases from V and 5 bases from J, with 11 bases between. CDR3 in amino acids: CASSLSQATHNEQFF. CDR3 nucleotide sequence: TGTGCCAGCAGTTTATCGCAGGCCACCCACAATGAGCAGTTCTTC.

V usage is TRBV30 and J usage is TRBJ1-1; D is undetermined. In germline, CDR1 is GTSNPN, CDR2 SVGIG (reference sequence). The CDR3 is made up of 12 amino acids. Trimming removed 0 bases from V and 6 bases from J, with 8 bases in between. The CDR3 spells CAWSVRGSEAFF. The CDR3 nucleotides read TGTGCCTGGAGTGTACGCGGGTCTGAAGCTTTCTTT.

The rearrangement uses TRBV7-8 and TRBJ2-5, with a possible D match to TRBD2 (6 bases). Looked up from germline, CDR1 is SGHVS and CDR2 is FQNEAQ. This CDR3 region has 15 residues. Between the trimmed V and J ends, which lost 7 bases and 1 base, there was a span of 16 bases. The CDR3 DNA sequence: TGTGCCAGCACCCGGGGGTTCGGCGTCCAAGAGACCCAGTACTTC. Its translation: CASTRGFGVQETQYF. Complete variable domain (other parts from reference TRBV7-8 and TRBJ2-5): GAGVSQSPRYKVAKRGQDVALRCDPISGHVSLFWYQQALGQGPEFLTYFQNEAQLDKSGLPSDRFFAERPEGSVSTLKIQRTQQEDSAVYLCASTRGFGVQETQYFGPGTRLLVL.